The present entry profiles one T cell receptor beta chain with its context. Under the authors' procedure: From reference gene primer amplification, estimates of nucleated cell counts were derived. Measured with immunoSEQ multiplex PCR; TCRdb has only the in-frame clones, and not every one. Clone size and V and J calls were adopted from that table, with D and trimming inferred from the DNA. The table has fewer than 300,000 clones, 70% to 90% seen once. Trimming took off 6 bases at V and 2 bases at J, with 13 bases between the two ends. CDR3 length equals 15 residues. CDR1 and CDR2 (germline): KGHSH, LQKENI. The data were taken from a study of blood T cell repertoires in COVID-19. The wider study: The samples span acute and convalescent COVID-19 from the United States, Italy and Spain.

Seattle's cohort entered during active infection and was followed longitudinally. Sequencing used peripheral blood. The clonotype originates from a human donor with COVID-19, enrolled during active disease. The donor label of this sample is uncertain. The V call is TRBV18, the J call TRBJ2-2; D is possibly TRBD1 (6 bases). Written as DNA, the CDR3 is TGTGCCAGCTCCCTGGCAGGGGAAAACACCGGGGAGCTGTTTTTT. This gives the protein CASSLAGENTGELFF.